Listed here are 22 T cell receptor beta chains from one sample, sequenced in a study of human T cells and chemical hapten exposure. Time point indicated: patch test 3, about 24 weeks after DPC sensitization. Treatment here: therapeutic diphenylcyclopropenone sensitization with weekly scalp DPC. TCRdb redid the calling of the RACE reads with MiXCR, one entry per CDR3 protein. This sample has about 190,000 distinct CDR3 sequences; more than 20% occur once, and the top ten carry 2% to 3%. The sample was whole blood, taken in connection with sensitization to the hapten diphenylcyclopropenone (DPC). These TCRs come from a woman aged 40 to 55 with alopecia areata. Some clones in this sample may be carry-over from other donors' samples.

The J gene is TRBJ1-1, the V gene TRBV6-2 or TRBV6-3, with D possibly being TRBD1 (6 bases). Germline V CDR1 and CDR2: MNHEY, SVGEGT. This CDR3 contains 13 residues. V was pared by 6 bases and J by 5 bases, with 13 bases between. The CDR3 protein is CASSPSTGTEAFF. The CDR3 DNA reads as TGTGCCAGCAGCCCCTCGACAGGAACTGAAGCTTTCTTT.

This clonotype appeared many times. V gene TRBV20-1 combines with J gene TRBJ2-1, with D perhaps matching TRBD2 (6 bases). Germline-derived CDR1 and CDR2 are DFQATT and SNEGSKA (reference sequence). V gave up 6 bases and J gave up 0 bases, with 15 bases separating them. This CDR3 has 15 amino acids. In DNA form, the CDR3 reads TGCAGTGCCCTCGTACCGGGGGTCTCCTACAATGAGCAGTTCTTC. This encodes CSALVPGVSYNEQFF.

The V call is TRBV5-6, the J call TRBJ2-1, with 9 bases that match TRBD2. Unmatched junction bases numbered 7, after V lost 5 bases and J lost 7 bases. Germline-derived CDR1 and CDR2 are SGHDT and YYEEEE. CDR3 length equals 14 residues. In nucleotides, the CDR3 is TGTGCCAGCAGGTACTGGACTAGCGAAAATGAGCAGTTCTTC. This encodes CASRYWTSENEQFF.

The chain's CDR3 is CSARKATSSYNEQFF. CDR3 bases: TGCAGTGCTAGAAAGGCGACGAGCTCCTACAATGAGCAGTTCTTC. V is TRBV20-1 and J is TRBJ2-1; D remains ambiguous. This CDR3 region has 15 residues. Trimming removed 2 bases from V and 0 bases from J, with 11 bases in between. Germline CDR1 is DFQATT and CDR2 is SNEGSKA (reference sequence).

This clonotype turned up a few times. The V gene is TRBV27, the J gene TRBJ2-1, with 7 bases lining up with TRBD2. V was clipped by 6 bases and J by 4 bases; unmatched bases: 3. The CDR3 contains 13 residues. Germline lookup yields CDR1 MNHEY and CDR2 SMNVEV (reference sequence). The CDR3 region has the DNA TGTGCCAGCAGGGGGGGGGGTTACAATGAGCAGTTCTTC. It yields the protein CASRGGGYNEQFF.

The sample holds many counts of this clonotype. The rearrangement joins TRBV12-3 or TRBV12-4 to TRBJ1-1; D is uncertain. The CDR3 has 15 residues. Trimming took off 6 bases at V and 1 base at J, with 15 bases between the two ends. The CDR3 loop reads CASRSFDLGNTEAFF. The DNA of the CDR3 is TGTGCCAGCAGGTCCTTCGACCTTGGGAACACTGAAGCTTTCTTT.

A few counts support this clonotype. The chain joins TRBV5-4 to TRBJ2-5, with TRBD1 matching over 7 bases. The CDR3 extends over 14 amino acids. The V and J ends lost 0 bases and 5 bases, in that order; junction bases with no gene match: 4. Germline V gives CDR1 SGHNT, CDR2 YYREEE (reference sequence). The CDR3 sequence is CASSLEGAWETQYF. The CDR3 DNA reads TGTGCCAGCAGCTTGGAGGGGGCGTGGGAGACCCAGTACTTC.

This clonotype has more than one count but fewer than ten. The chain links TRBV6-2 or TRBV6-3 to TRBJ2-3; a weak D match, TRBD2 (5 bases). This CDR3 is 14 amino acids long. The germline CDR1 and CDR2 sequences are MNHEY and SVGEGT. V shed 7 bases and J shed 0 bases, with 11 bases lying between them. For the CDR3, the DNA is TGTGCCAGCAAGAAGGAGCGGAGCACAGATACGCAGTATTTT. Translation gives CASKKERSTDTQYF.

The chain joins TRBV7-2 to TRBJ1-5; D unclear. The CDR3 consists of 13 residues. V was cut by 2 bases and J by 7 bases, with 9 bases left in between. Germline assignment: CDR1 SGHTA and CDR2 FQGNSA. The CDR3 DNA reads as TGTGCCAGCAGCTTATTTTGGGGACAGCCCCAGCATTTT. Translating it yields CASSLFWGQPQHF.

The chain has TRBV4-1 and TRBJ2-7; TRBD2 matches 9 bases. Germline values: CDR1 MGHRA, CDR2 YSYEKL. Trimming cost V 0 bases and J 3 bases; bases outside gene matches: 6. The CDR3 is made up of 16 amino acids. CDR3 nucleotides: TGCGCCAGCAGCCAAGATACGGCTAGCGGGAACTACGAGCAGTACTTC. Its translation: CASSQDTASGNYEQYF.

The chain links TRBV15 to TRBJ2-1; the match to TRBD1 covers 11 bases. This CDR3 comprises 17 residues. Germline V gene sequence: CDR1 LNHNV, CDR2 YYDKDF (reference sequence). J lost 3 bases, V lost 2 bases, and 6 bases had no gene match. The CDR3 sequence: CATSRIPGTGGYNEQFF. CDR3 nucleotide sequence: TGTGCCACCAGCAGAATCCCCGGGACAGGGGGCTACAATGAGCAGTTCTTC.

Notes on this clonotype: Because the CDR3's place on the DNA is in doubt, the DNA is left out and the CDR3 is given as listed by TCRdb. This sequence joins TRBV28 and TRBJ2-2; TRBD2, the table's D call, lacks a check against the DNA. Ends included, the CDR3 has 19 residues. Germline CDR1 reads MDHEN; CDR2 reads SYDVKM. CDR3: CASSSYSWASGSYTGELFF.

This clonotype showed up just a few times. The V gene is TRBV20-1, the J gene TRBJ2-7, with D perhaps TRBD1 (6 bases). This CDR3 comprises 13 residues. Germline V gene lookup returns CDR1 DFQATT and CDR2 SNEGSKA (reference sequence). V lost 5 bases to trimming and J lost 0 bases, with 11 bases between them. The CDR3 is CSAARDTSYEQYF. DNA for the CDR3: TGCAGTGCTGCCCGGGACACCTCCTACGAGCAGTACTTC.

The chain carries TRBV24-1 and TRBJ2-1; TRBD2 matches 7 bases. The ends lost 1 base at V and 2 bases at J; junction bases unmatched: 1. Germline CDR1 reads KGHDR; CDR2 reads SFDVKD. This CDR3 has 15 residues. CDR3 nucleotide sequence: TGTGCCACCAGTGATTTACTAGCGCCCTACAATGAGCAGTTCTTC. Residues: CATSDLLAPYNEQFF.

The chain carries TRBV29-1 and TRBJ2-6, with TRBD1 as a possible D gene (5 bases). This CDR3 spans 17 amino acids. Germline CDR1 is SQVTM and CDR2 is ANQGSEA. Trimming removed 6 bases at V and 0 bases at J, with 18 bases between. CDR3 amino acids: CSVSPSQGDSGANVLTF. DNA for the CDR3: TGCAGCGTGTCCCCCAGCCAGGGCGACTCTGGGGCCAACGTCCTGACTTTC.

This clonotype was observed a few times. The V call is TRBV9, the J call TRBJ1-2, with TRBD1 as a possible D gene (5 bases). V was cut by 6 bases and J by 9 bases, with 9 bases left in between. Per the germline V gene, CDR1 is SGDLS and CDR2 is YYNGEE. CDR3 length: 10 amino acids. Written as DNA, the CDR3 is TGTGCCAGCAAAGGGGCTCGCTACACCTTC. Protein sequence: CASKGARYTF.

This clonotype turned up a few times. This chain links TRBV6-1 with TRBJ2-7; D call uncertain. This CDR3 comprises 12 residues. V was trimmed by 6 bases and J by 3 bases, leaving 9 bases between them. The germline V gene encodes CDR1 MNHNS and CDR2 SASEGT. This CDR3 is CASRHIDYEQYF. The CDR3 DNA is TGTGCCAGCAGACACATCGACTACGAGCAGTACTTC.

This clonotype was detected a few times. The chain couples TRBV6-6 to TRBJ1-1; D not certain. V was trimmed by 0 bases and J by 11 bases, leaving 13 bases between them. This CDR3 region has 13 residues. CDR1 and CDR2 (germline): MNHNY, SVGAGI (reference sequence). The CDR3 is CASSYSSGQLAFF. In DNA, the CDR3 is TGTGCCAGCAGTTACTCGTCAGGCCAGTTGGCTTTCTTT.

This chain joins TRBV4-3 and TRBJ2-3, with 11 bases lining up with TRBD2. The V gene end was trimmed by 0 bases and the J gene end by 6 bases; junction bases not matched to a gene: 8. Germline V gives CDR1 LGHNA, CDR2 YSLEER. The CDR3 contains 17 residues. CDR3 DNA: TGCGCCAGCAGCCAAGATCTGGCTAGCGGGAGGTCGGATACGCAGTATTTT. This sequence encodes CASSQDLASGRSDTQYF.

V usage is TRBV5-1 and J usage is TRBJ1-2; D not resolved. The CDR3 totals 13 residues. Germline CDR1 is SGHRS and CDR2 is YFSETQ. The V end was cut by 0 bases, the J end by 8 bases, with 11 bases between. The CDR3: CASSLEKGRGYTF. As DNA, the CDR3 is TGCGCCAGCAGCTTGGAGAAGGGTCGAGGCTACACCTTC.

This clonotype was picked up a small number of times. The chain has TRBV29-1 and TRBJ1-1; 7 bases line up with TRBD1. Germline V CDR1 and CDR2: SQVTM, ANQGSEA. This CDR3 region has 11 residues. V shed 4 bases, J shed 6 bases, and the junction held 2 bases outside the gene matches. CDR3 sequence: CSVARGAEAFF. The CDR3 DNA reads TGCAGCGTTGCCAGGGGGGCTGAAGCTTTCTTT.

This chain's CDR3 is CASSLADYQETQYF. CDR3 bases: TGTGCCAGCAGCTTAGCGGATTACCAAGAGACCCAGTACTTC. The J gene is TRBJ2-5, the V gene TRBV7-2; D is ambiguous. CDR1 is SGHTA, CDR2 FQGNSA, per germline. The CDR3 spans 14 residues. V was pared by 0 bases and J by 0 bases, with 5 bases between.